This T cell receptor (beta chain) was recorded in a study of shared clonotypes between healthy human individuals. Sequencing used immunoSEQ multiplex PCR; TCRdb keeps in-frame clones, though not all of them. This sample has 2 million to 2.5 million clones, with 95% found just once. This clone came up once. Germline CDR1 is MDHEN and CDR2 is SYDVKM. V lost 4 bases, J lost 6 bases, and 11 bases stayed unmatched. CDR3 size: 16 residues. This receptor was taken from a man aged 18 to 29 in good health. The chain uses TRBV28 and TRBJ2-3; TRBD2 agrees at 9 bases. Sequenced input: naive CD4+ T cells sorted from blood. The subset is: CD45RA+ positively selected. The CDR3 loop reads CASSSPSRGGSDTQYF. The CDR3, as DNA: TGTGCCAGCAGTTCCCCCTCGCGGGGGGGCTCCGATACGCAGTATTTT.